This T cell receptor beta chain is from a study of shared clonotypes between healthy human individuals. On the study more broadly: The composition of the donors was a couple of women and a few men aged 18 to 49. Findings of the study overall: Lower generation probabilities were found for non-shared clonotypes than for those shared by all four donors.

Measured with immunoSEQ multiplex PCR; TCRdb has only the in-frame clones, and not every one. The table shows approximately 640,000 clones, with around 91% occurring only once. Regarding this clone: Its specificity is not known.

Germline-derived CDR1 and CDR2 are SEHNR and FQNEAQ (reference sequence). The V and J ends lost 3 bases and 2 bases respectively, with 8 bases between them. The CDR3 extends over 13 amino acids. The TCR sequence derives from a young man in good health. Some clones in this sample may be carry-over from other donors' samples. The sample taken for sequencing was memory CD8+ T cells from PBMCs. Subset specified: CD45RO+ cells pooled with CCR7-negative TemRA cells. This chain links TRBV7-9 with TRBJ2-7; TRBD1 is a possible D gene (5 bases). CDR3 loop: CASSFGATYEQYF. DNA for the CDR3: TGTGCCAGCAGCTTTGGGGCCACCTACGAGCAGTACTTC.